The 17 T cell receptor beta chains below come from one sample, sequenced in a study of blood T cell repertoires in COVID-19. Sequencing used immunoSEQ multiplex PCR; TCRdb keeps in-frame clones, though not all of them. The sample shows more than 200,000 clones, around 88% of them seen only once. Sequencing was carried out using peripheral blood. The receptors come from a man older than 75 with acute or convalescent COVID-19.

This chain joins TRBV7-3 and TRBJ2-5; no firm D call. The CDR3 is 13 residues long. Germline V gene lookup returns CDR1 SGHTA and CDR2 FQGTGA. V lost 3 bases and J lost 1, with 6 bases in between. CDR3 bases: TGTGCCAGCAGCTTGGGCCCCCAAGAGACCCAGTACTTC. Encoded protein: CASSLGPQETQYF.

This chain links TRBV29-1 with TRBJ1-2; 7 nucleotides line up with TRBD1. Germline V lookup: CDR1 SQVTM, CDR2 ANQGSEA. Losses at the gene ends were 7 bases for V and 7 bases for J; bases not matched to a gene: 9. This CDR3 contains 12 residues. The CDR3 DNA reads TGCAGCGCCTTGACAGGGTCGACTGGCTACACCTTC. Protein: CSALTGSTGYTF.

This chain links TRBV5-8 with TRBJ2-2, with 7 bases that match TRBD1. Unmatched junction bases numbered 13, after V lost 5 bases and J lost 0 bases. From germline, CDR1 is SGHTS and CDR2 YDEGEE. This CDR3 region has 18 residues. CDR3 sequence: CASSPETGQVSNTGELFF. In DNA, the CDR3 is TGTGCCAGCAGTCCCGAAACCGGACAGGTATCGAACACCGGGGAGCTGTTTTTT.

Details on this clone: The same CDR3 also results from other DNA sequences found in this sample. The chain links TRBV12-3 or TRBV12-4 to TRBJ2-7; 8 bases match TRBD1. The CDR3 spans 13 residues. Unmatched junction bases numbered 2, after V lost 6 bases and J lost 1 base. The CDR3 loop reads CASRGTGSYEQYF. The CDR3 bases are TGTGCCAGCAGGGGGACAGGATCCTACGAGCAGTACTTC.

Details on this clone: Other DNA sequences in the same sample also yield this CDR3. The CDR3 region is CASSPGTDYEQYF. In DNA form, the CDR3 reads TGTGCCAGCTCACCGGGGACAGACTACGAGCAGTACTTC. This sequence joins TRBV18 and TRBJ2-7; 7 nucleotides line up with TRBD1. Germline V gene lookup returns CDR1 KGHSH and CDR2 LQKENI. The CDR3 spans 13 residues. Trimming cost V 3 bases and J 3 bases; bases outside gene matches: 2.

The rearrangement links TRBV5-6 to TRBJ1-2; 10 bases line up with TRBD1. Germline lookup yields CDR1 SGHDT and CDR2 YYEEEE. The CDR3 is 15 residues long. The junction had 4 bases not matched to a gene; V was cut back by 1 base and J by 4 bases. CDR3 bases: TGTGCCAGCAGCTTGAGGGACAGGGGTTTCTATGGCTACACCTTC. Protein: CASSLRDRGFYGYTF.

The gene calls are TRBV6-5 and TRBJ2-3; D is possibly TRBD1 (7 bases). This CDR3 region has 11 residues. Between the trimmed V and J ends, which lost 5 bases and 8 bases, there was a span of 8 bases. Germline values: CDR1 MNHEY, CDR2 SVGAGI. The DNA of the CDR3 is TGTGCCAGCAGTCAGGGGGGTACGCAGTATTTT. Translating it yields CASSQGGTQYF.

This chain connects TRBV2 to TRBJ1-6; the match to TRBD1 covers 10 bases. The CDR3 totals 15 residues. Trimming at V came to 5 bases and at J to 7 bases, leaving 5 bases not matched to a gene. The germline V gene has CDR1 SNHLY and CDR2 FYNNEI. The CDR3 bases are TGTGCCAGCAGTAGGGACAGGGGTGGCAATTCACCCCTCCACTTT. Translated: CASSRDRGGNSPLHF.

The chain is built from TRBV24-1 and TRBJ2-3, with 14 positions matching TRBD2. The CDR3 runs to 13 residues. V lost 12 bases to trimming and J lost 8 bases; unmatched junction nucleotides: 6. Germline CDR1 and CDR2: KGHDR and SFDVKD. For the CDR3, the DNA is TGTGCCTCTTCGACTAGCGGGAGGGGTACGCAGTATTTT. Amino acid sequence: CASSTSGRGTQYF.

The chain recombines TRBV25-1 with TRBJ2-1; TRBD2 agrees at 7 bases. Germline loops: CDR1 MGHDK, CDR2 SYGVNS. This CDR3 contains 10 residues. V gave up 9 bases and J gave up 10 bases; unmatched junction bases: 3. In DNA, the CDR3 is TGTGCCAGTCTGGGACTAGAGCAGTTCTTC. Translation: CASLGLEQFF.

The chain uses TRBV9 and TRBJ2-3; the match to TRBD2 covers 7 bases. CDR1 is SGDLS, CDR2 YYNGEE, per germline. CDR3 size: 15 residues. Trimming at V came to 7 bases and at J to 0 bases, leaving 8 bases not matched to a gene. The CDR3 DNA reads as TGTGCCAGCGGACGGACGGGGGGTAGCACAGATACGCAGTATTTT. This codes for CASGRTGGSTDTQYF.

The chain employs TRBV18 and TRBJ2-2; TRBD1 matches at 10 bases. The germline V gene encodes CDR1 KGHSH and CDR2 LQKENI. The CDR3 is 14 residues long. V lost 4 bases and J lost 10; bases outside the gene matches: 6. The CDR3 DNA reads TGTGCCAGCTCACAGACAGGGGGCGTGGAGGAGCTGTTTTTT. This encodes CASSQTGGVEELFF.

The V gene is TRBV7-8, the J gene TRBJ1-2; D call uncertain. Germline V lookup: CDR1 SGHVS, CDR2 FQNEAQ. The V gene lost 1 base and the J gene lost 8 bases, with 8 bases spanning the gap. There are 12 residues in the CDR3. Here the CDR3 reads CASSLDAMGYTF. The CDR3 nucleotides read TGTGCCAGCAGCTTAGATGCTATGGGCTACACCTTC.

This clone has a single count. As DNA, the CDR3 is TGTGCCAGCAGCTTAGCCGACACCGGGGAGCTGTTTTTT. Its protein is CASSLADTGELFF. The V call is TRBV7-7, the J call TRBJ2-2, with D unclear. Trimming left V 0 bases short and J 3 bases short, with 2 bases between. Germline assignment: CDR1 SSHAT and CDR2 FNYEAQ (reference sequence). There are 13 residues in the CDR3.

The J gene is TRBJ2-1, the V gene TRBV24-1; 8 positions match TRBD1. Trimming cost V 5 bases and J 3 bases; bases outside gene matches: 17. The CDR3 is 19 residues long. Looked up from germline, CDR1 is KGHDR and CDR2 is SFDVKD. CDR3 region: CATSASRGKAGGNYNEQFF. CDR3 in DNA: TGTGCCACCAGTGCCTCTCGCGGGAAGGCAGGGGGCAACTACAATGAGCAGTTCTTC.

The chain has TRBV10-3 and TRBJ1-1; D ambiguous. Germline V gene data show CDR1 as ENHRY and CDR2 as SYGVKD. The CDR3 consists of 13 residues. Trimming pared 6 bases from V and 1 base from J, leaving 9 bases between. This CDR3 reads CAISDRGNTEAFF. The CDR3 nucleotides are TGTGCCATCAGCGACCGGGGGAACACTGAAGCTTTCTTT.

The rearrangement joins TRBV7-3 to TRBJ2-3, with 7 bases matching TRBD2. CDR3 size: 14 residues. V lost 6 bases to trimming and J lost 10 bases; unmatched junction nucleotides: 13. Germline V gene lookup returns CDR1 SGHTA and CDR2 FQGTGA. Here the CDR3 reads CASSPTTTSRAQYF. CDR3 DNA: TGTGCCAGCAGTCCTACGACGACTAGCCGGGCGCAGTATTTT.